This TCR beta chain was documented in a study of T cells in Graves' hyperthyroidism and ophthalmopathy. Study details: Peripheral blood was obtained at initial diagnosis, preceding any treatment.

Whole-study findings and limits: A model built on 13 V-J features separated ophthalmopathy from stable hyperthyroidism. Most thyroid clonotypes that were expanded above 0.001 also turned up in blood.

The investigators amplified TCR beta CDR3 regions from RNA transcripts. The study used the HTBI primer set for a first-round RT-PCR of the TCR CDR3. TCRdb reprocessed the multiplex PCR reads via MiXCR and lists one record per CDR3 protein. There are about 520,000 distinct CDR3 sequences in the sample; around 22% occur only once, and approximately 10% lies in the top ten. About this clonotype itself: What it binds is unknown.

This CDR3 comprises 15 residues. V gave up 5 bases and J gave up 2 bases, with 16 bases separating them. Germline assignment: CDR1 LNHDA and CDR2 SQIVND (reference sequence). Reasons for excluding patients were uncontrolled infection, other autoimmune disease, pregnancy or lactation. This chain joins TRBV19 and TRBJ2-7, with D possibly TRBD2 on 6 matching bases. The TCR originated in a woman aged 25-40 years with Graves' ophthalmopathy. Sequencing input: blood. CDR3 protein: CASSPELGGTYEQYF. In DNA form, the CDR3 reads TGTGCCAGTAGTCCTGAACTGGGAGGTACCTACGAGCAGTACTTC.